A selection of T cell receptor beta chains follows, all from one sample in a study of blood T cell dynamics during melanoma immunotherapy. The table came from immunoSEQ multiplex PCR; TCRdb's copy has only in-frame clones and leaves some out. Among about 15,000 clones, about 90% were seen once, and the ten largest hold about 0.9%. Sample: blood, taken from a patient treated with checkpoint blockade. The receptors derive from a human donor with melanoma. Both conserved end residues are part of each CDR3. A D gene is named only where the DNA matches it firmly. Only some rows state a clone size, as once, few, many or a class for expanded clones.

>TRBV1|NA|NA|TRBJ2-1
CTSSRLAVSSNEQFF
TGCACCAGCAGCCGTCTAGCGGTCTCCTCCAATGAGCAGTTCTTC
>TRBV11-2|NA|NA|TRBJ2-5
CASSLGLAGTNRGETQYF
TGTGCCAGCAGCTTAGGTCTAGCGGGAACTAACAGGGGGGAGACCCAGTACTTC
>TRBV10-2|NA|few|TRBJ1-1
CASQMDGNTEAFF
TGCGCCAGCCAAATGGACGGGAACACTGAAGCTTTCTTT
>TRBV4-1|NA|once|TRBJ2-6
CASSPPRGGPGANVLTF
TGCGCCAGCAGCCCTCCGAGAGGGGGGCCTGGGGCCAACGTCCTGACTTTC
>TRBV27|NA|NA|TRBJ2-1
CASSDRPHNEQFF
TGTGCCAGCAGTGACAGACCTCACAATGAGCAGTTCTTC
>TRBV6-4|NA|NA|TRBJ1-5
CAGGGWPQPQHF
TGTGCCGGGGGGGGGTGGCCTCAGCCCCAGCATTTT
>TRBV7-3|NA|NA|TRBJ2-1
CASSTGPNNEQFF
TGTGCCAGCAGCACGGGACCCAACAATGAGCAGTTCTTC
>TRBV30|TRBD1|NA|TRBJ2-2
CAWSADYWTFDRGTNTGELFF
TGTGCCTGGAGTGCGGATTATTGGACTTTTGACAGGGGTACGAACACCGGGGAGCTGTTTTTT
>TRBV9|NA|NA|TRBJ2-5
CASSVSQQETQYF
TGTGCCAGCAGCGTGTCCCAGCAAGAGACCCAGTACTTC
>TRBV21-1|NA|NA|TRBJ2-5
CASSKKAALGPCTLQETQYF
TGTGCCAGCAGCAAAAAAGCCGCCCTCGGGCCGTGTACCCTCCAAGAGACCCAGTACTTC
>TRBV20-1|TRBD2|NA|TRBJ2-1
CSAPASGKQFF
TGCAGTGCTCCCGCTAGCGGCAAGCAGTTCTTC
>TRBV18|NA|NA|TRBJ1-4
CASSPGAEGEKLFF
TGTGCCAGCTCACCGGGGGCTGAGGGTGAAAAACTGTTTTTT
>TRBV28|TRBD2|NA|TRBJ2-7
CASSNPGTSSREQYF
TGTGCCAGCAGCAACCCCGGGACTAGCTCTAGAGAGCAGTACTTC
>TRBV6-5|NA|NA|TRBJ1-2
CASSFSGVGYTF
TGTGCCAGCAGTTTTTCAGGGGTTGGCTACACCTTC
>TRBV5-1|TRBD2|NA|TRBJ2-2
CASSPRRLAGVGGELFF
TGCGCCAGCAGCCCCCGTCGACTAGCGGGAGTGGGCGGGGAGCTGTTTTTT
>TRBV18|NA|NA|TRBJ1-2
CASSPGQGHGYTF
TGTGCCAGCTCACCTGGGCAGGGTCATGGCTACACCTTC
>TRBV2|TRBD2|NA|TRBJ2-1
CASRETSGSYNEQFF
TGTGCCAGCAGGGAGACTAGCGGATCTTACAATGAGCAGTTCTTC
>TRBV19|NA|NA|TRBJ2-3
CASSPDYFGTDTQYF
TGTGCCAGTAGTCCCGATTACTTTGGCACAGATACGCAGTATTTT
>TRBV4-1|NA|NA|TRBJ1-5
CASSLRAENQPQHF
TGCGCCAGCAGCCTACGAGCGGAGAATCAGCCCCAGCATTTT
>TRBV11-1|TRBD1|NA|TRBJ2-5
CASSSDRNQKETQYF
TGTGCCAGCAGCTCGGACAGGAATCAAAAAGAGACCCAGTACTTC
>TRBV11-3|NA|NA|TRBJ1-1
CASSLDWGYGEAFF
TGTGCCAGCAGCTTAGACTGGGGGTACGGTGAAGCTTTCTTT
>TRBV2|NA|NA|TRBJ1-6
CASSEAVNRGNSPLHF
TGTGCCAGCAGTGAAGCGGTAAACCGGGGGAATTCACCCCTCCACTTT
>TRBV5-1|TRBD2|NA|TRBJ2-3
CASSPSRGVIAGPFSTDTQYF
TGCGCCAGCAGCCCCTCCCGGGGGGTAATAGCGGGACCGTTTAGCACAGATACGCAGTATTTT
>TRBV7-7|NA|few|TRBJ1-3
CASSTGEELGNTIYF
TGTGCTAGCAGCACGGGTGAGGAGCTTGGAAACACCATATATTTT
>TRBV7-6|NA|NA|TRBJ1-1
CASSPVGGEAFF
TGTGCCAGCAGCCCCGTCGGAGGTGAAGCTTTCTTT
>TRBV11-3|TRBD2|NA|TRBJ2-7
CASSSGLADYYEQYF
TGTGCCAGCAGCTCGGGACTAGCGGATTACTACGAGCAGTACTTC
>TRBV30|NA|once|TRBJ2-1
CAWSAHEAGSYNEQFF
TGTGCCTGGAGTGCCCACGAGGCGGGGAGCTACAATGAGCAGTTCTTC
>TRBV6-1|NA|once|TRBJ1-5
CASSEVNLPQHF
TGTGCCAGCAGTGAAGTAAATTTGCCCCAGCATTTT
>TRBV5-1|TRBD2|NA|TRBJ2-1
CASSFSGGAPNEQFF
TGCGCCAGCAGCTTCAGCGGGGGGGCCCCCAATGAGCAGTTCTTC
>TRBV5-1|NA|NA|TRBJ2-6
CASSLPKGRSTGANVLTF
TGCGCCAGCAGCTTGCCCAAAGGACGGTCTACGGGGGCCAACGTCCTGACTTTC
>TRBV30|NA|NA|TRBJ1-5
CAWSRTSSQPQHF
TGTGCCTGGAGTCGAACATCATCGCAGCCCCAGCATTTT
>TRBV30|NA|NA|TRBJ1-2
CAWSVAWGNYGYTF
TGTGCCTGGAGTGTAGCCTGGGGCAACTATGGCTACACCTTC
>TRBV6-6|NA|NA|TRBJ2-3
CASTRDSSQDTQYF
TGTGCCAGCACCCGGGACTCGTCTCAGGATACGCAGTATTTT
>TRBV7-3|TRBD1|once|TRBJ2-3
CASSPSLGRGLGDTQYF
TGTGCCAGCAGCCCATCCCTAGGCAGGGGGCTTGGGGATACGCAGTATTTT
>TRBV11-1|NA|NA|TRBJ1-3
CASSCGEGAGGSGNTIYF
TGTGCCAGCAGCTGCGGCGAGGGAGCTGGTGGTTCCGGAAACACCATATATTTT
>TRBV6-4|NA|once|TRBJ1-1
CASSDSNRGTEAFF
TGTGCCAGCAGTGACTCGAATCGGGGCACTGAAGCTTTCTTT
>TRBV7-2|NA|NA|TRBJ2-3
CASSPGIPDTQYF
TGTGCCAGCAGCCCAGGGATCCCAGATACGCAGTATTTT
>TRBV5-5|NA|NA|TRBJ2-7
CASSLRGTYSYEQYF
TGTGCCAGCAGCTTGAGGGGGACATACTCCTACGAGCAGTACTTC
>TRBV5-6|NA|NA|TRBJ2-4
CASSYSFGYPNIQYF
TGTGCCAGCAGCTATTCTTTCGGGTACCCAAACATTCAGTACTTC
>TRBV7-3|TRBD1|NA|TRBJ1-6
CASSWGQGTSPLHF
TGTGCCAGCAGTTGGGGACAGGGCACTTCACCCCTCCACTTT
>TRBV5-1|NA|NA|TRBJ2-3
CASSPAGLGADTQYF
TGCGCCAGCAGCCCCGCGGGACTGGGAGCAGATACGCAGTATTTT
>TRBV7-9|NA|NA|TRBJ2-5
CASSFKETQYF
TGTGCCAGCAGCTTCAAAGAGACCCAGTACTTC
>TRBV6-6|NA|NA|TRBJ2-7
CASGPHYEQYF
TGTGCCAGCGGGCCACACTACGAGCAGTACTTC
>TRBV5-1|NA|NA|TRBJ1-6
CASSSPGPNSPLHF
TGCGCCAGCAGCTCACCGGGACCAAATTCACCCCTCCACTTT
>TRBV18|NA|NA|TRBJ2-7
CASSPPSGDEQYF
TGTGCCAGCTCACCACCATCCGGGGACGAGCAGTACTTC
>TRBV27|NA|NA|TRBJ2-5
CASSLRTGEGQYF
TGTGCCAGCAGTTTGCGCACAGGGGAGGGGCAGTACTTC
>TRBV10-3|NA|NA|TRBJ1-1
CAISGNKQMNTEAFF
TGTGCCATCAGTGGAAACAAACAAATGAACACTGAAGCTTTCTTT
>TRBV6-1|TRBD1|once|TRBJ2-7
CASTTGGLFEQYF
TGTGCCAGCACGACAGGGGGCCTCTTTGAGCAGTACTTC
>TRBV6-5|NA|NA|TRBJ1-5
CASSSIGDPQHF
TGTGCCAGCAGTTCCATTGGGGACCCCCAGCATTTT
>TRBV5-5|NA|NA|TRBJ2-5
CASSLASTIETQYF
TGTGCCAGCAGCTTGGCGAGTACCATAGAGACCCAGTACTTC
>TRBV5-4|NA|NA|TRBJ2-1
CASTIEAGPIYNEQFF
TGTGCCAGCACCATAGAAGCGGGTCCCATCTACAATGAGCAGTTCTTC
>TRBV21-1|NA|NA|TRBJ2-7
CASSKGGVNYEQYF
TGTGCCAGCAGCAAAGGAGGGGTTAACTACGAGCAGTACTTC
>TRBV7-3|TRBD1|NA|TRBJ2-2
CASSLNQGALTGELFF
TGTGCCAGCAGCTTAAACCAGGGGGCGCTGACCGGGGAGCTGTTTTTT
>TRBV7-9|NA|NA|TRBJ1-1
CASSLVVSANTEAFF
TGTGCCAGCAGCTTAGTCGTATCGGCGAACACTGAAGCTTTCTTT
>TRBV9|NA|NA|TRBJ2-2
CASSVLGDTGELFF
TGTGCCAGCAGCGTATTGGGGGACACCGGGGAGCTGTTTTTT
>TRBV4-2|TRBD1|NA|TRBJ2-2
CASSLLGQGGRTGELFF
TGTGCCAGCAGCCTTTTGGGACAGGGAGGGCGCACCGGGGAGCTGTTTTTT